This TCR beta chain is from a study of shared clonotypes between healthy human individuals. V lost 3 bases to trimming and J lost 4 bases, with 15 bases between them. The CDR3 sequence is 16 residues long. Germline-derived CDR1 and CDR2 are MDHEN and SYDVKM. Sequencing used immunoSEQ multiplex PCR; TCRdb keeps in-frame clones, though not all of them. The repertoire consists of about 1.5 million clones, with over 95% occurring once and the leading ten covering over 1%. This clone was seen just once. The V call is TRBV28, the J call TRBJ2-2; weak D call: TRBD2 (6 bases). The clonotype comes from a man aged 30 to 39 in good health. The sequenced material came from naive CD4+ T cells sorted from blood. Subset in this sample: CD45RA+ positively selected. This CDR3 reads CASSLAAAGSTGELFF. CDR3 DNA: TGTGCCAGCAGTTTGGCCGCCGCCGGGAGCACCGGGGAGCTGTTTTTT. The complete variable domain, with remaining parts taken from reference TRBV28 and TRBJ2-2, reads DVKVTQSSRYLVKRTGEKVFLECVQDMDHENMFWYRQDPGLGLRLIYFSYDVKMKEKGDIPEGYSVSREKKERFSLILESASTNQTSMYLCASSLAAAGSTGELFFGEGSRLTVL.